Listed here is a single T cell receptor beta chain. Its target is unknown. Germline CDR1 MDHEN, CDR2 SYDVKM. V lost 6 bases, J lost 5 bases, and 8 bases stayed unmatched. CDR3 length: 15 residues. The PCR made use of 60 Vbeta and 13 Jbeta primers. TCRdb's table, derived via immunoSEQ multiplex PCR, lists solely in-frame clones and lacks some. The data hold fewer than 60,000 clones, with almost 85% observed a single time. This entry comes from a study of cytomegalovirus exposure and HLA in healthy donors. Study conclusions and caveats: Testing in vitro showed a few CMV-associated chains specific for CMV antigens. The study put around 180 TCR beta chains on its list as cytomegalovirus-associated.

Sequencing used PBMCs. The clonotype was recovered from a man aged 45-65 years in good health and CMV-seronegative. The chain joins TRBV28 to TRBJ1-2; 11 bases line up with TRBD1. For the CDR3, the DNA is TGTGCCAGCAGGGGGCAAGGGACAGGGGGATATGGCTACACCTTC. This gives the protein CASRGQGTGGYGYTF.